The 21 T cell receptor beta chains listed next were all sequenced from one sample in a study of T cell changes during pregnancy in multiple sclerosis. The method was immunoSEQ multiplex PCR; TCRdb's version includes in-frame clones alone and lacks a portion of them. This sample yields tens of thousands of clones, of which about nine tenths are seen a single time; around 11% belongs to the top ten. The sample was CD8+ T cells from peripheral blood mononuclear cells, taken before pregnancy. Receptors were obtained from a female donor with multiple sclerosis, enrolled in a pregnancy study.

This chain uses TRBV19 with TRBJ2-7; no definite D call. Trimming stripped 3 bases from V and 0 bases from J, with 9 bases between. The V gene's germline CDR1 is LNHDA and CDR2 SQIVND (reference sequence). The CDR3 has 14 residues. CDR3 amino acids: CASSIYGSSYEQYF. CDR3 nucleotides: TGTGCCAGTAGTATTTACGGGTCCTCCTACGAGCAGTACTTC.

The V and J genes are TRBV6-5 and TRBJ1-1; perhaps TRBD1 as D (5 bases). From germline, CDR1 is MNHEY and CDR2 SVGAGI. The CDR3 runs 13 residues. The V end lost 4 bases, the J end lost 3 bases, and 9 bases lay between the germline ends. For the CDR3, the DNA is TGTGCCAGCAGTTTTGGGGCCCACACTGAAGCTTTCTTT. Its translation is CASSFGAHTEAFF.

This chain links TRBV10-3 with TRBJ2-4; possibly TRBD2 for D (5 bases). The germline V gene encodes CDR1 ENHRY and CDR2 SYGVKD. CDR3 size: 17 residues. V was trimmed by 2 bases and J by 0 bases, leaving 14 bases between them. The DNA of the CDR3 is TGTGCCATCAGTGAGGGAGGATCAGCAAGAGCCAAAAACATTCAGTACTTC. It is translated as CAISEGGSARAKNIQYF.

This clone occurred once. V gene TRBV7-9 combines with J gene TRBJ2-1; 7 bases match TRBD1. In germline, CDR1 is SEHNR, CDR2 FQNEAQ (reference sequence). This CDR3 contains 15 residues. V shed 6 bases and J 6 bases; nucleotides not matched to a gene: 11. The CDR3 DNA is TGTGCCAGCAGTTCCCCGGGACAGTTAGGCAATGAGCAGTTCTTC. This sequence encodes CASSSPGQLGNEQFF.

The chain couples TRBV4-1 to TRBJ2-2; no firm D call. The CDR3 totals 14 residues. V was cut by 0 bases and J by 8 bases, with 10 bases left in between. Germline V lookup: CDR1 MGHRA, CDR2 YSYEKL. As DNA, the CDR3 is TGCGCCAGCAGCCAAGAGGCAGGCTCGGGGGAGCTGTTTTTT. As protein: CASSQEAGSGELFF.

The CDR3: CAWRSAGIHEQYF. DNA for the CDR3: TGTGCCTGGAGAAGCGCAGGGATCCACGAGCAGTACTTC. The chain carries TRBV30 and TRBJ2-7; TRBD1 might be the D (5 bases). The ends were cut back, 3 bases at V and 5 bases at J, with 14 bases in the middle. Germline loops: CDR1 GTSNPN, CDR2 SVGIG (reference sequence). CDR3 length equals 13 residues.

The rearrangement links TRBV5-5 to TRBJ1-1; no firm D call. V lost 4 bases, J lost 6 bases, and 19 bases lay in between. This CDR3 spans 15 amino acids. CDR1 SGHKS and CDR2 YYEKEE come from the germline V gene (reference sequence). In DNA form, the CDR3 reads TGTGCCAGCAGCCCGTCGGGAAGGTTGAGGGCTGAAGCTTTCTTT. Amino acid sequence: CASSPSGRLRAEAFF.

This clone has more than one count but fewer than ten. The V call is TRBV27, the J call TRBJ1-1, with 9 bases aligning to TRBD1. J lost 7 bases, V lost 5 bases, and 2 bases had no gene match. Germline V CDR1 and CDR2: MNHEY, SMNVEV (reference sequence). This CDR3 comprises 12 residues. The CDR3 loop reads CASSVTGGEAFF. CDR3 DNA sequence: TGTGCCAGCAGTGTGACAGGGGGTGAAGCTTTCTTT.

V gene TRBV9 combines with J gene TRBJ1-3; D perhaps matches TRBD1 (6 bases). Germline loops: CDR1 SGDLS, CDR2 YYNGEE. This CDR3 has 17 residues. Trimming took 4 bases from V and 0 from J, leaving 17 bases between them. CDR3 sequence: CASSPIDRRSSGNTIYF. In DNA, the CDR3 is TGTGCCAGCAGCCCCATCGACAGGAGATCCTCTGGAAACACCATATATTTT. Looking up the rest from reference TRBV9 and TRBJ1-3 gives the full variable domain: DSGVTQTPKHLITATGQRVTLRCSPRSGDLSVYWYQQSLDQGLQFLIQYYNGEERAKGNILERFSAQQFPDLHSELNLSSLELGDSALYFCASSPIDRRSSGNTIYFGEGSWLTVV.

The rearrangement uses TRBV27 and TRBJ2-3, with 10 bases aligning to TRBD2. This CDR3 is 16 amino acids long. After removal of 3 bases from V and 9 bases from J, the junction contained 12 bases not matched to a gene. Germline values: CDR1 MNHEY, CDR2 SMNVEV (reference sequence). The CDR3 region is CASSFQTAGGPDTQYF. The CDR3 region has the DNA TGTGCCAGCAGTTTCCAAACAGCGGGAGGGCCCGACACGCAGTATTTT.

This CDR3 is CASSKDRQINQPQHF. CDR3 bases: TGTGCCAGCAGTAAGGACCGACAGATAAATCAGCCCCAGCATTTT. V gene TRBV27 combines with J gene TRBJ1-5, with a weak D call TRBD1 (5 bases). The CDR3 spans 15 residues. From germline, CDR1 is MNHEY and CDR2 SMNVEV (reference sequence). Trimming cost V 5 bases and J 4 bases, with 15 bases left between them.

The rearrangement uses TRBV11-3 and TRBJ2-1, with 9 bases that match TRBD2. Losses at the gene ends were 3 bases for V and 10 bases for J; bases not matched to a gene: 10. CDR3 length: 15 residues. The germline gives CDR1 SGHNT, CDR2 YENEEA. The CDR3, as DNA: TGTGCCAGCAGCTTGAATTTAGCGGGAGCGGGCGAGCAGTTCTTC. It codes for CASSLNLAGAGEQFF.

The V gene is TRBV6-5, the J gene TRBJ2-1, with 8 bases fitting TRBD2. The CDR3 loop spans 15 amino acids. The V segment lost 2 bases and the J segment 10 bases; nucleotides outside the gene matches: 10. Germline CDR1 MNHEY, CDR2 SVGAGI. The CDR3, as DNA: TGTGCCAGCAGTTACCGGACTAGCCTCGGGGAAGAGCAGTTCTTC. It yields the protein CASSYRTSLGEEQFF.

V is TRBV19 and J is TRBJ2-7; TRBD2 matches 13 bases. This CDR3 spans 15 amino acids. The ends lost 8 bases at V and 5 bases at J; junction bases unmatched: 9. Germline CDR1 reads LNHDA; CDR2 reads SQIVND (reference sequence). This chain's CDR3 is CASGDWTSGRNEQYF. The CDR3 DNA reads TGTGCCAGTGGCGATTGGACTAGCGGGAGAAACGAGCAGTACTTC.

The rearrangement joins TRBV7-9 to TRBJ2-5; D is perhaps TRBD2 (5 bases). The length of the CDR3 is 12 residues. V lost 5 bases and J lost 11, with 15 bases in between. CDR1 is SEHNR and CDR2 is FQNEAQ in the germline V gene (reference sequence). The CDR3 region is CASSAGTREQYF. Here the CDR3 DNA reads TGTGCCAGCAGCGCGGGCACTAGGGAGCAGTACTTC.

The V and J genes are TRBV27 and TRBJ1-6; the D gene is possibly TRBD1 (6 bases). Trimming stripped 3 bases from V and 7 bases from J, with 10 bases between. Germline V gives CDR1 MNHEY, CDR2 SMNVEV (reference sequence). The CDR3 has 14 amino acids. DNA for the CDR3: TGTGCCAGCAGTTTTATAGGACAGAATTCACCCCTCCACTTT. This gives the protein CASSFIGQNSPLHF.

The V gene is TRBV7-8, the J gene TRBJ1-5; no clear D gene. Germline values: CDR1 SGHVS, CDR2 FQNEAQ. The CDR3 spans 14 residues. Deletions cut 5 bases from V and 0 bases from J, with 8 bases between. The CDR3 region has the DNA TGTGCCAGCAGCCCACTATCTAGCAATCAGCCCCAGCATTTT. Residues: CASSPLSSNQPQHF. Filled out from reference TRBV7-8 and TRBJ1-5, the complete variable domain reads GAGVSQSPRYKVAKRGQDVALRCDPISGHVSLFWYQQALGQGPEFLTYFQNEAQLDKSGLPSDRFFAERPEGSVSTLKIQRTQQEDSAVYLCASSPLSSNQPQHFGDGTRLSIL.

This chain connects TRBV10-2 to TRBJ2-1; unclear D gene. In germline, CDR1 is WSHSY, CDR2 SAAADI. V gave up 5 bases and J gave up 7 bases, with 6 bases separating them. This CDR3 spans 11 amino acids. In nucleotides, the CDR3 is TGCGCCAGCAGTTCTCTGAATGAGCAGTTCTTC. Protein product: CASSSLNEQFF.

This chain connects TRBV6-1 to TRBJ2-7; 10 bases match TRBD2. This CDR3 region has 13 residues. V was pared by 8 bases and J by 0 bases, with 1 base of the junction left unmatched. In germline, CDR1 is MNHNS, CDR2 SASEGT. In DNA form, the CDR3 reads TGTGCCAGCTGGACTAGCGGCTCCTACGAGCAGTACTTC. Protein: CASWTSGSYEQYF.

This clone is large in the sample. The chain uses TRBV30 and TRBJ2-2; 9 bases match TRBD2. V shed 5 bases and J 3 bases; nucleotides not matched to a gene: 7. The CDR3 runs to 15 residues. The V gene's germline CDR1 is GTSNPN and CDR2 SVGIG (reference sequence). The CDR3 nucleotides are TGTGCCTGGGGAGCGGGGGGCGTGGACACCGGGGAGCTGTTTTTT. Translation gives CAWGAGGVDTGELFF. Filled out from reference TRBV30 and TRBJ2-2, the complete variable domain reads SQTIHQWPATLVQPVGSPLSLECTVEGTSNPNLYWYRQAAGRGLQLLFYSVGIGQISSEVPQNLSASRPQDRQFILSSKKLLLSDSGFYLCAWGAGGVDTGELFFGEGSRLTVL.

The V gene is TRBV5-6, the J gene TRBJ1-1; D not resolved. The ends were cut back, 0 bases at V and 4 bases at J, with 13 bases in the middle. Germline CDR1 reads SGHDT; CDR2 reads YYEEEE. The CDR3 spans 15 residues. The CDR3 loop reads CASSLANRWSTEAFF. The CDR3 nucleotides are TGTGCCAGCAGCTTGGCCAACCGATGGAGCACTGAAGCTTTCTTT. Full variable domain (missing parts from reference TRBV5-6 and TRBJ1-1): DAGVTQSPTHLIKTRGQQVTLRCSPKSGHDTVSWYQQALGQGPQFIFQYYEEEERQRGNFPDRFSGHQFPNYSSELNVNALLLGDSALYLCASSLANRWSTEAFFGQGTRLTVV.